Sequencing of this T cell receptor beta chain was carried out in a study of blood T cell repertoires in COVID-19. Turning to the study itself: Spain, Italy and the United States supplied samples that represented acute and convalescent COVID-19. Sources were T cells, B-cell-depleted T cells, or PBMCs; the material itself was cDNA or gDNA.

Recruited during active infection, patients (from Seattle) were subsequently followed longitudinally. This clone has just one count. The CDR3 is made up of 16 amino acids. J lost 4 bases, V lost 2 bases, and 5 bases had no gene match. The germline gives CDR1 KGHSH, CDR2 LQKENI. Sequencing used immunoSEQ multiplex PCR; TCRdb keeps in-frame clones, though not all of them. This table holds under 20,000 clones, around 77% found once. The TCR originated in a man aged 70-80 years with COVID-19, enrolled during active disease. The chain combines TRBV18 with TRBJ1-2, with 12 bases identical to TRBD1. Sequencing used peripheral blood. In nucleotides, the CDR3 is TGTGCCAGCTCACCAGGGACAGGGGGCGCGAGCTATGGCTACACCTTC. Translation gives CASSPGTGGASYGYTF.